This T cell receptor beta chain stems from a study of blood T cell repertoires in COVID-19. Study summary: Samples taken during acute and convalescent COVID-19 were collected in the United States, Italy and Spain.

Source study methods: Using reference gene primer amplification, nucleated cell counts were estimated. Libraries were prepared by immunoSEQ multiplex PCR; TCRdb keeps only in-frame clonotypes and omits some of them. V and J calls and clone size come straight from that table; D and trimming were deduced from the DNA. This sample yields around 250,000 clones, of which about 85% are seen a single time; 6.6% belongs to the top ten. Study members were between about 18 and 89 years old and lived in about two dozen US regions. Within 2 weeks before study entry, exposed participants met a COVID-19 case. The CDR3 is 13 residues long. Trimming took 4 bases from V and 8 from J; bases not matched to a gene: 6.

Sequencing used PBMCs or T cells enriched from blood (not recorded which). This sequence was found in a woman between 50 and 59 years old who had been exposed to COVID-19. This rearrangement joins TRBV12-3 or TRBV12-4 to TRBJ1-2, with 8 bases fitting TRBD1. The CDR3 spells CASSYGTGGGYTF. The CDR3, as DNA: TGTGCCAGCAGTTACGGGACAGGTGGCGGCTACACCTTC.